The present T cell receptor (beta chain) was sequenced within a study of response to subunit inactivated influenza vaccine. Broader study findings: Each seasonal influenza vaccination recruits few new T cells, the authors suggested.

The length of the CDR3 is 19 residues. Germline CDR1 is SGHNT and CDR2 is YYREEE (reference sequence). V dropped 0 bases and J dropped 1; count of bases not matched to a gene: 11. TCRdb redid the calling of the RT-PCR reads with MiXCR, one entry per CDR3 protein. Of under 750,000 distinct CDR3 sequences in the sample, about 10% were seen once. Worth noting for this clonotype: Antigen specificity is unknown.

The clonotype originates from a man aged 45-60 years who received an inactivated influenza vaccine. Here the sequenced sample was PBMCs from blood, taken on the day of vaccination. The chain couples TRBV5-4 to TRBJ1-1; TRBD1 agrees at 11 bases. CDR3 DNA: TGTGCCAGCAGCTTGGGGTTAAGGTGGACAGGGGGCCAGAACACTGAAGCTTTCTTT. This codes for CASSLGLRWTGGQNTEAFF.